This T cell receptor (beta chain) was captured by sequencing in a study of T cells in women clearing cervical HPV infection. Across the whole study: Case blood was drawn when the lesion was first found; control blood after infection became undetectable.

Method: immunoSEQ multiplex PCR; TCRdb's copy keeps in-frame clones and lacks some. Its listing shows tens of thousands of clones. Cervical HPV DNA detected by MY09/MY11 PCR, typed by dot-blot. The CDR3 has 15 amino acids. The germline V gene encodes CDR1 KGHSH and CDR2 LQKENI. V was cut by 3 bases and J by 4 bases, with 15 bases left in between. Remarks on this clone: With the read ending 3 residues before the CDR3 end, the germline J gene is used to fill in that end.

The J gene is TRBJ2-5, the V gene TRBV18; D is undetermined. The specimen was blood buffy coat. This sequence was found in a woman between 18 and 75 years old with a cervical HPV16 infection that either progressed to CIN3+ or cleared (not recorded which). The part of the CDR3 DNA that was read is TGTGCCAGCTCACCTTTACGACAAGATACAGAGACC. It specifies CASSPLRQDTET. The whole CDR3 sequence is CASSPLRQDTETQYF.